A selection of T cell receptor beta chains follows, all from one sample in a study of cytomegalovirus exposure and HLA in healthy donors. Assay used: immunoSEQ multiplex PCR; TCRdb lists only in-frame clones, some missing. This table has under 150,000 clones, 70% to 80% appearing once. Source material: PBMCs. These TCRs come from a woman in her forties or fifties in good health and CMV-seronegative. Both conserved end residues are part of each CDR3. The order of the fields is CDR3 DNA, CDR3 protein, D gene, J gene, V gene, clone size, CDR3 length. D genes are given only for firm matches. The listing skips clone size in some rows; elsewhere it reads once, few, many or a size class.

TGTGCCAGCTCACCGGCCGGACAGGGGACCTACGAGCAGTACTTC CASSPAGQGTYEQYF TRBD1 TRBJ2-7 TRBV18 NA 15
TGTGCCAGCAGTTACTCGACAAACAATCAGCCCCAGCATTTT CASSYSTNNQPQHF NA TRBJ1-5 TRBV6-5 NA 14
TGTGCCAGCACCAAACCCCGGGACAGGGGGCTAAGCGGGGAGCTGTTTTTT CASTKPRDRGLSGELFF TRBD1 TRBJ2-2 TRBV28 NA 17
TGCGCCAGCAGCCTCACCCTTCGGGACAAGTTATCTTTT CASSLTLRDKLSF NA TRBJ1-3 TRBV4-3 NA 13
TGTGCCAGCAGTTACTCCCCTAGTTACGAGCAGTACTTC CASSYSPSYEQYF NA TRBJ2-7 TRBV6-5 NA 13
TGTGCCAGCAGCCAAGGGACGGGACAGGACAATCAGCCCCAGCATTTT CASSQGTGQDNQPQHF TRBD1 TRBJ1-5 TRBV4-2 NA 16
TGTGCCAGCAGTGAATTCTCAACAGGGGTCTATGGCTACACCTTC CASSEFSTGVYGYTF TRBD1 TRBJ1-2 TRBV6-1 NA 15
TGTGCCAGCAGCTTGGCCGGGACTAGTGACACAGATACGCAGTATTTT CASSLAGTSDTDTQYF TRBD2 TRBJ2-3 TRBV7-8 few 16
TGTGCCAGCTCAACCGGGACAGGGTCACCAGATACGCAGTATTTT CASSTGTGSPDTQYF TRBD1 TRBJ2-3 TRBV18 NA 15
TGTGCCAGCAGTTACTCCGGGACAGGGGTCGGCGATACGCAGTATTTT CASSYSGTGVGDTQYF TRBD1 TRBJ2-3 TRBV6-5 NA 16
TGTGCCAGCAGCGATGGGACTAGCGAGACCGGGGAGCTGTTTTTT CASSDGTSETGELFF TRBD2 TRBJ2-2 TRBV25-1 NA 15
TGTGCCAGCAGCACTCCGGCAGGGGGCAGAGGTGGGGCCAACGTCCTGACTTTC CASSTPAGGRGGANVLTF TRBD1 TRBJ2-6 TRBV28 NA 18
TGTGCCTGGAGTGTAATGCCGATCAGGACTGTCGGACCTGGAAACACCATATATTTT CAWSVMPIRTVGPGNTIYF NA TRBJ1-3 TRBV30 NA 19
TGTGCCAGTACTCGTGGTTCCGGCGGGACCGGGGAGCTGTTTTTT CASTRGSGGTGELFF NA TRBJ2-2 TRBV19 NA 15
TGTGCCAGCAGTTGGTTAGGGGCCAGCTCCTACGAGCAGTACTTC CASSWLGASSYEQYF NA TRBJ2-7 TRBV28 NA 15
TGCGCCAGCAGCCAAGAGCCGGACAGGGGAGACACTGAAGCTTTCTTT CASSQEPDRGDTEAFF TRBD1 TRBJ1-1 TRBV4-3 NA 16
TGTGCCAGCAGCTTAAATCCTGGGACTAGCGGATTCACAGATACGCAGTATTTT CASSLNPGTSGFTDTQYF TRBD2 TRBJ2-3 TRBV7-2 NA 18
TGTGCCAGCAGCCACGGGATAGGAGTGAACACTGAAGCTTTCTTT CASSHGIGVNTEAFF NA TRBJ1-1 TRBV6-5 few 15
TGTGCCAGCAGGATAACAGGGGTCCGCCAGCCCCAGCATTTT CASRITGVRQPQHF TRBD1 TRBJ1-5 TRBV28 NA 14
TGTGCCAGCAGGCTAGCGGGGTCGAACACCGGGGAGCTGTTTTTT CASRLAGSNTGELFF TRBD2 TRBJ2-2 TRBV25-1 NA 15
TGTGCCAGCAGCTCCCGGGAGGGAAGCTCCTACGAGCAGTACTTC CASSSREGSSYEQYF TRBD2 TRBJ2-7 TRBV7-9 NA 15
TGTGCTAGTTTCTACCCAGACAGGGATTTACCTGAAGCTTTCTTT CASFYPDRDLPEAFF TRBD1 TRBJ1-1 TRBV12-5 NA 15
TGTGCCAGCAGCTTATCTAGGACAGGACCAGTTACCGAAGCTTTCTTT CASSLSRTGPVTEAFF TRBD1 TRBJ1-1 TRBV7-8 NA 16
TGCGCCAGCAGCTTAGGGACTAGCGGGATCTACGAGCAGTACTTC CASSLGTSGIYEQYF TRBD2 TRBJ2-7 TRBV5-1 NA 15
TGTGCCAGCAGCGTAAAGGGACAGGGCTACACAGATACGCAGTATTTT CASSVKGQGYTDTQYF TRBD1 TRBJ2-3 TRBV9 few 16
TGTGCCTGGAGTGGACGCGGGACTAGCGGGAGGGCACCCTACTTC CAWSGRGTSGRAPYF TRBD2 TRBJ2-7 TRBV30 NA 15
TGTGCCAGCAGCCCCGGGGGACTAGCGGTGGTCAATGAGCAGTTCTTC CASSPGGLAVVNEQFF TRBD2 TRBJ2-1 TRBV5-8 NA 16
TGTGCCAGCAGTTTTCCCCTGGGGACAGTGGATGAAAAACTGTTTTTT CASSFPLGTVDEKLFF TRBD1 TRBJ1-4 TRBV6-6 NA 16
TGCGCCAGCAGCCCAGGACATACAAACTCTGGAAACACCATATATTTT CASSPGHTNSGNTIYF NA TRBJ1-3 TRBV5-1 few 16
TGTGCCAGCAGTTGGGAGCGGCCTAGGGATGAGCAGTTCTTC CASSWERPRDEQFF NA TRBJ2-1 TRBV28 NA 14
TGCAGCGTCAGAATAAACCTTGACAGAAACTATGGCTACACCTTC CSVRINLDRNYGYTF NA TRBJ1-2 TRBV29-1 NA 15
TGTGCCAGCTCCGGGACAGGGACCGGGGAGCTGTTTTTT CASSGTGTGELFF TRBD1 TRBJ2-2 TRBV27 NA 13
TGTGCCAGTAGTATATGGGGACAGGGAACTGAAGCTTTCTTT CASSIWGQGTEAFF TRBD1 TRBJ1-1 TRBV19 NA 14
TGCAGCGCCACTTTACTAGCGGACCCCTACGAGCAGTACTTC CSATLLADPYEQYF TRBD2 TRBJ2-7 TRBV29-1 NA 14
TGCAGCGTTGAAGGGGACAGGGGGCCCCGCGGAGATACGCAGTATTTT CSVEGDRGPRGDTQYF TRBD1 TRBJ2-3 TRBV29-1 NA 16
TGTGCCAGCAGCTTAGAGGGACTAGCGGGGGACAATGAGCAGTTCTTC CASSLEGLAGDNEQFF TRBD2 TRBJ2-1 TRBV11-3 NA 16
TGCAGCGTTGTAGCGGGAAGAGAGACCCAGTACTTC CSVVAGRETQYF TRBD2 TRBJ2-5 TRBV29-1 NA 12